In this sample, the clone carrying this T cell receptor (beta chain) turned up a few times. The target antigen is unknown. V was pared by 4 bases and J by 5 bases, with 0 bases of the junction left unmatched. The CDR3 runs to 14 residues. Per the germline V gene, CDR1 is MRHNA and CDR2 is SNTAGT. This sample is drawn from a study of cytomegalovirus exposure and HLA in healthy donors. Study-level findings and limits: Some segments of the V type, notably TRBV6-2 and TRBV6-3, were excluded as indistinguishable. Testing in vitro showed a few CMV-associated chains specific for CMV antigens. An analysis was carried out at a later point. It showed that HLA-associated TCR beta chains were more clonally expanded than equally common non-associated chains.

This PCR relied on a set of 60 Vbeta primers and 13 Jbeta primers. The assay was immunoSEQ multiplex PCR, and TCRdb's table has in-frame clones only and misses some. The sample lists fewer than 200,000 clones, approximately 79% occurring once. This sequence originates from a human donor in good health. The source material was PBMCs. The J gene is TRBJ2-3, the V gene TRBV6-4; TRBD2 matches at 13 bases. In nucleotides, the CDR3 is TGTGCCAGCAGTGGGACTAGCGGGGGAGATACGCAGTATTTT. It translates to CASSGTSGGDTQYF.